A single sample gave rise to the 2 T cell receptor beta chains below, sequenced in a study of T-cell memory formation after mild COVID-19. TCRdb re-derived calls from the 5' RACE reads in MiXCR, one entry per CDR3 protein. The sample includes about 49,000 distinct CDR3 sequences, roughly 27% seen only once; the top ten take 35% to 50%. Sequencing input: PBMCs or a T cell subset sorted from them (not recorded which). All receptors derive from a man aged 18 to 30 who had mild COVID-19 (a few samples of this study predate the infection). Cell type and time point are not known.

In this sample, this clonotype turned up a few times. The genes are TRBV24-1 and TRBJ1-2; 7 bases are shared with TRBD1. Germline loops: CDR1 KGHDR, CDR2 SFDVKD. V lost 3 bases and J lost 3; bases outside the gene matches: 6. CDR3 size: 15 residues. The CDR3 coding sequence is TGTGCCACCAGTGATCATCCAGGGGGGGACTATGGCTACACCTTC. The encoded protein is CATSDHPGGDYGYTF.

V gene TRBV7-2 combines with J gene TRBJ1-2; D ambiguous. The CDR3 has 12 residues. From germline, CDR1 is SGHTA and CDR2 FQGNSA. The V end lost 0 bases, the J end lost 8 bases, and 7 bases lay between the germline ends. CDR3 protein: CASSLAGGGYTF. In DNA form, the CDR3 reads TGTGCCAGCAGCTTAGCCGGCGGCGGCTACACCTTC.